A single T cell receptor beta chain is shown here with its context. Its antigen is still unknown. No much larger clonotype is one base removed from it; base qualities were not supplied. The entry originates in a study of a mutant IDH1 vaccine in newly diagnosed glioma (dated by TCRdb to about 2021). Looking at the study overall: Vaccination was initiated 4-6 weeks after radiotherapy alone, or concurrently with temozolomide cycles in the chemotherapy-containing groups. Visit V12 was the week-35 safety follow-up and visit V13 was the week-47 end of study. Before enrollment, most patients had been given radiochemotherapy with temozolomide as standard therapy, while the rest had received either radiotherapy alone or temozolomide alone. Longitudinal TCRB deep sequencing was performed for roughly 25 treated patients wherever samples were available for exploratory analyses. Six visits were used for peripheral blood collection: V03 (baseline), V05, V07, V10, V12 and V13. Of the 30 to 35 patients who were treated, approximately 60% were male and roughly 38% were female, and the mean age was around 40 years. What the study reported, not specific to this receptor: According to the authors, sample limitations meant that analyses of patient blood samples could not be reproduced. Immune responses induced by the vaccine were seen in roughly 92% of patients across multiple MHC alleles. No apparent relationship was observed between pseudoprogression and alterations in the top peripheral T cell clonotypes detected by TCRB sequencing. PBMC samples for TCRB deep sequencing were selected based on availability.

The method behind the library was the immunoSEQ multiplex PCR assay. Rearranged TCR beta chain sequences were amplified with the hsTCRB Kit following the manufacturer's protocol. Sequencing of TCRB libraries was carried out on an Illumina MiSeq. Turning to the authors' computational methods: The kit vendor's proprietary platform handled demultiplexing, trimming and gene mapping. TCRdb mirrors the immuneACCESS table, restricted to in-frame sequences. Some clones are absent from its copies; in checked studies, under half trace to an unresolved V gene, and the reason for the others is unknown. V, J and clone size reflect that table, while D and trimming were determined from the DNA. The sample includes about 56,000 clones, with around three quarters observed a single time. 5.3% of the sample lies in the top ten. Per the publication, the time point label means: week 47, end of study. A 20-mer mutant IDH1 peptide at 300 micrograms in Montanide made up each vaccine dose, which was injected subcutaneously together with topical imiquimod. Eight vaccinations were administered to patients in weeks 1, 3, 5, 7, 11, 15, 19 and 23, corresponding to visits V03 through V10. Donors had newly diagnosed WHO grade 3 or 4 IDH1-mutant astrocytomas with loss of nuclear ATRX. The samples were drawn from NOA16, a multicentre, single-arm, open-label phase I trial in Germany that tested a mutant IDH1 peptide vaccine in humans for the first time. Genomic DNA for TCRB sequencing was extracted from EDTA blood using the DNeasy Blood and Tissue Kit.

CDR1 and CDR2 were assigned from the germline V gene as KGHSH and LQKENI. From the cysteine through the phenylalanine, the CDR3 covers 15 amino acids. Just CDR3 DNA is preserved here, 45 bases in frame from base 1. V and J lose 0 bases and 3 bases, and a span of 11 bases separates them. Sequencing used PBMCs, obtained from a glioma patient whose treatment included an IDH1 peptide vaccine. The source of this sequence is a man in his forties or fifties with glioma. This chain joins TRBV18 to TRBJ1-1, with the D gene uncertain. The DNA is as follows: TGTGCCAGCTCACCACCGCGGGGAAGGGACACTGAAGCTTTCTTT. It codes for CASSPPRGRDTEAFF.